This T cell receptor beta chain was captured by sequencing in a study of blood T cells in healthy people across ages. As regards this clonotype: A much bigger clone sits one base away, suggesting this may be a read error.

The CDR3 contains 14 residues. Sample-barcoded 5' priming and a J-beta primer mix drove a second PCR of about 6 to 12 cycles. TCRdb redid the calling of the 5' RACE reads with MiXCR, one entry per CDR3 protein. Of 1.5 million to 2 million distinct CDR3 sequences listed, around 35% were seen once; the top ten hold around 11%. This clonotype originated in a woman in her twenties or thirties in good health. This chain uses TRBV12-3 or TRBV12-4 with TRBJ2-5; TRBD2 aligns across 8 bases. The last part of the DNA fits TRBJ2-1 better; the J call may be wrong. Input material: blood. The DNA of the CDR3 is TGTGCCAGCAGCCGGTGGGGACTAGAAGAGACCCAGTTCTTC. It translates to CASSRWGLEETQFF.